This entry lists 18 T cell receptor beta chains sequenced from one sample in a study of human T cells and chemical hapten exposure. A single record per CDR3 protein comes from TCRdb applying MiXCR to the RACE reads. The sample includes 200,000 to 300,000 distinct CDR3 sequences, approximately 8.6% seen only once; the top ten take 2% to 3%. Time point defined: pre-sensitization, week 0. The treatment was: therapeutic diphenylcyclopropenone sensitization with weekly scalp DPC. The starting material was whole blood, obtained in connection with sensitization to the hapten diphenylcyclopropenone (DPC). The origin of the receptors is a woman aged 40 to 50 with alopecia areata. Some clones in this sample may be carry-over from other donors' samples.

The chain couples TRBV28 to TRBJ2-5; 8 bases align to TRBD1. The CDR3 extends over 14 amino acids. The V segment lost 6 bases and the J segment 3 bases; nucleotides outside the gene matches: 6. Germline loops: CDR1 MDHEN, CDR2 SYDVKM. CDR3 coding DNA: TGTGCCAGCAGGATCCAGGGGGCGGAAGAGACCCAGTACTTC. Translation gives CASRIQGAEETQYF. Drawing the rest from reference TRBV28 and TRBJ2-5, the complete variable domain is DVKVTQSSRYLVKRTGEKVFLECVQDMDHENMFWYRQDPGLGLRLIYFSYDVKMKEKGDIPEGYSVSREKKERFSLILESASTNQTSMYLCASRIQGAEETQYFGPGTRLLVL.

This clonotype has only a few counts. Here the CDR3 reads CASRGPYYNTQYF. The CDR3 nucleotides are TGTGCCAGCAGGGGCCCCTACTATAATACGCAGTATTTT. V gene TRBV2 combines with J gene TRBJ2-3; D is unresolved. V lost 6 bases to trimming and J lost 7 bases, with 14 bases between them. The CDR3 is 13 residues long. In germline, CDR1 is SNHLY, CDR2 FYNNEI. The complete variable domain, with remaining parts taken from reference TRBV2 and TRBJ2-3, reads EPEVTQTPSHQVTQMGQEVILRCVPISNHLYFYWYRQILGQKVEFLVSFYNNEISEKSEIFDDQFSVERPDGSNFTLKIRSTKLEDSAMYFCASRGPYYNTQYFGPGTRLTVL.

The V call is TRBV28, the J call TRBJ2-3, with 9 bases identical to TRBD1. CDR1 and CDR2 (germline): MDHEN, SYDVKM. This CDR3 has 15 amino acids. J lost 3 bases, V lost 6 bases, and 7 bases had no gene match. The CDR3 sequence: CASRGSTGGTDTQYF. CDR3 nucleotides: TGTGCCAGCAGGGGGTCGACAGGGGGGACAGATACGCAGTATTTT.

This clonotype was picked up many times. This chain connects TRBV9 to TRBJ2-5; 7 nucleotides match TRBD2. Germline CDR1 SGDLS, CDR2 YYNGEE. The trim removed 0 bases at V and 1 base at J, leaving 6 bases unmatched. The CDR3 consists of 16 residues. CDR3 amino acids: CASSVGASGGQETQYF. In DNA, the CDR3 is TGTGCCAGCAGCGTAGGGGCTAGCGGAGGCCAAGAGACCCAGTACTTC.

This clonotype was picked up a small number of times. The CDR3 sequence is CASSLASGIGYTF. The DNA for the CDR3 is TGTGCCAGCAGCTTAGCATCGGGGATTGGCTACACCTTC. The chain joins TRBV7-9 to TRBJ1-2; D unclear. This CDR3 is 13 amino acids long. Germline V CDR1 and CDR2: SEHNR, FQNEAQ (reference sequence). Trimming shortened V by 0 bases and J by 7 bases, and 9 bases separated the two germline ends.

In this sample, this clonotype turned up a few times. The J gene is TRBJ1-2, the V gene TRBV7-9, with no clear D. Germline lookup yields CDR1 SEHNR and CDR2 FQNEAQ (reference sequence). The CDR3 sequence is 12 residues long. Trimming pared 5 bases from V and 10 bases from J, leaving 14 bases between. This chain's CDR3 is CASSRGPRVYTF. The CDR3 DNA reads as TGTGCCAGCAGCCGTGGGCCCAGAGTCTACACCTTC.

At least ten counts were recorded for this clonotype. The rearrangement joins TRBV6-2 or TRBV6-3 to TRBJ1-5; 7 nucleotides align to TRBD1. Looked up from germline, CDR1 is MNHEY and CDR2 is SVGEGT. The V gene end was trimmed by 0 bases and the J gene end by 2 bases; junction bases not matched to a gene: 1. The length of the CDR3 is 15 residues. CDR3 amino acids: CASSYSGQGNQPQHF. The CDR3 DNA reads as TGTGCCAGCAGTTACTCCGGACAGGGCAATCAGCCCCAGCATTTT.

This clonotype was observed a single time. The rearrangement links TRBV6-2 or TRBV6-3 to TRBJ2-2, with 9 bases matching TRBD1. This CDR3 is 20 amino acids long. CDR1 MNHEY and CDR2 SVGEGT come from the germline V gene. After removal of 7 bases from V and 2 bases from J, the junction contained 20 bases not matched to a gene. This CDR3 reads CASTRPRTGVSTLNTGELFF. The DNA for the CDR3 is TGTGCCAGCACCCGTCCCAGGACAGGGGTCTCCACTCTAAACACCGGGGAGCTGTTTTTT.

This clonotype came up a few times. The V and J genes are TRBV28 and TRBJ2-7; 9 bases line up with TRBD2. Trimming cost V 3 bases and J 7 bases; bases outside gene matches: 7. In germline, CDR1 is MDHEN, CDR2 SYDVKM. The CDR3 is 14 residues long. CDR3 nucleotides: TGTGCCAGCAGTTTGTTTGGGCGGGAGGGTGAGCAGTACTTC. Its translation is CASSLFGREGEQYF. Full variable domain (remainder filled in from reference TRBV28 and TRBJ2-7): DVKVTQSSRYLVKRTGEKVFLECVQDMDHENMFWYRQDPGLGLRLIYFSYDVKMKEKGDIPEGYSVSREKKERFSLILESASTNQTSMYLCASSLFGREGEQYFGPGTRLTVT.

The chain carries TRBV2 and TRBJ2-1; 8 bases are shared with TRBD2. Germline V gives CDR1 SNHLY, CDR2 FYNNEI. CDR3 length equals 17 residues. The ends lost 7 bases at V and 8 bases at J; junction bases unmatched: 19. The CDR3 DNA sequence: TGTGCCAGCATGTCATCTTTCGGGACTAGTATTGGTGATGAGCAGTTCTTC. Translation: CASMSSFGTSIGDEQFF. Full variable domain (rest looked up from reference TRBV2 and TRBJ2-1): EPEVTQTPSHQVTQMGQEVILRCVPISNHLYFYWYRQILGQKVEFLVSFYNNEISEKSEIFDDQFSVERPDGSNFTLKIRSTKLEDSAMYFCASMSSFGTSIGDEQFFGPGTRLTVL.

The rearrangement uses TRBV4-3 and TRBJ2-7; D unclear. Per germline, CDR1 LGHNA and CDR2 YSLEER. V lost 2 bases and J 7 bases, leaving 12 bases between the germline ends. This CDR3 comprises 13 residues. The CDR3 bases are TGCGCCAGCAGCCAAATACCCGGGCAGGAGCAGTACTTC. It encodes CASSQIPGQEQYF.

In this sample, this clonotype turned up a few times. The genes are TRBV3-1 and TRBJ2-5; the D is unclear. CDR1 is LGHDT, CDR2 YNNKEL, per germline (reference sequence). The CDR3 is 14 residues long. V dropped 4 bases and J dropped 1 base, with 10 bases sitting between them. The CDR3 coding sequence is TGTGCCAGCAGCCCTCTAGACCTCCAAGAGACCCAGTACTTC. It encodes CASSPLDLQETQYF.

This clonotype was detected a few times. CDR3 amino acids: CSAREYRGRRTDTQYF. The CDR3 nucleotides are TGCAGTGCTAGAGAGTACAGGGGGCGAAGGACAGATACGCAGTATTTT. This sequence joins TRBV20-1 and TRBJ2-3; 9 bases line up with TRBD1. The CDR3 runs 16 residues. V gave up 0 bases and J gave up 3 bases; unmatched junction bases: 7. Germline CDR1 DFQATT, CDR2 SNEGSKA (reference sequence).

This clonotype was counted a few times. The V gene is TRBV29-1, the J gene TRBJ1-1; D is unresolved. Germline V gene lookup returns CDR1 SQVTM and CDR2 ANQGSEA. CDR3 length: 13 amino acids. V was shortened by 0 bases and J by 4 bases, with 9 bases between the two germline ends. CDR3: CSVEEPRGTEAFF. The CDR3 DNA reads as TGCAGCGTTGAAGAACCCCGCGGCACTGAAGCTTTCTTT.

The genes are TRBV24-1 and TRBJ2-3; possibly TRBD1 for D (6 bases). V lost 4 bases, J lost 6 bases, and 16 bases lay in between. CDR3 length: 15 residues. Per germline, CDR1 KGHDR and CDR2 SFDVKD. The CDR3 is CATSDPGQVADTQYF. The CDR3 DNA is TGTGCCACCAGTGACCCGGGACAAGTGGCGGATACGCAGTATTTT.

In this sample, this clonotype turned up a few times. This chain joins TRBV6-4 and TRBJ2-3; maybe TRBD2 (5 bases). Germline V gives CDR1 MRHNA, CDR2 SNTAGT. This CDR3 region has 18 residues. The ends were cut back, 6 bases at V and 0 bases at J, with 22 bases in the middle. CDR3 in amino acids: CASRENFRRRSSTDTQYF. The CDR3 DNA sequence: TGTGCCAGCAGGGAAAATTTTAGGAGGCGCTCTAGCACAGATACGCAGTATTTT.

The rearrangement joins TRBV6-6 to TRBJ1-4; no clear D. The CDR3 consists of 16 residues. Trimming shortened V by 0 bases and J by 0 bases, and 8 bases separated the two germline ends. CDR1 and CDR2 from the germline V gene are MNHNY and SVGAGI (reference sequence). CDR3 in DNA: TGTGCCAGCAGTTACTCGATTGCAGCAACTAATGAAAAACTGTTTTTT. This codes for CASSYSIAATNEKLFF.

This clonotype turned up a few times. The V call is TRBV7-8, the J call TRBJ2-7; D unresolved. The CDR3 spans 18 residues. The germline V and J ends were trimmed by 3 bases and 3 bases, with 24 bases remaining between them. CDR1 is SGHVS and CDR2 is FQNEAQ in the germline V gene. DNA for the CDR3: TGTGCCAGCAGCTTGGTCACCCTCACAAGGCGGTTGCTCTACGAGCAGTACTTC. Translated, it gives CASSLVTLTRRLLYEQYF.